Listed below are T cell receptor beta chains from one sample, sequenced in a study of CD8 T cells in Susac syndrome. TCRdb processed the immunoSEQ multiplex PCR reads anew with MiXCR; each CDR3 protein has one entry. The repertoire holds about 210,000 distinct CDR3 sequences, with approximately 95% as singletons. Sequencing was carried out using CD4+ T cells from PBMCs. The receptors were gathered from a human donor with multiple sclerosis. Each CDR3 is given with its conserved first and last residue. A D gene is named only where the DNA matches it firmly. Some rows have no size entry. The others give once, few or many, or a class for an expanded clone.

v_gene: TRBV12-3/TRBV12-4; j_gene: TRBJ2-7; abundance: NA; d_gene: NA; CDR3aa: CASSWGHGQYF; CDR3nt: TGTGCCAGCAGCTGGGGACACGGGCAGTACTTC
v_gene: TRBV20-1; j_gene: TRBJ1-5; abundance: NA; d_gene: NA; CDR3aa: CSALQGSNQPQHF; CDR3nt: TGCAGTGCTTTACAGGGTAGCAATCAGCCCCAGCATTTT
v_gene: TRBV7-6; j_gene: TRBJ1-2; abundance: NA; d_gene: NA; CDR3aa: CAVTGALRDGYTF; CDR3nt: TGTGCCGTCACGGGGGCGCTTAGGGATGGCTACACCTTC
v_gene: TRBV7-9; j_gene: TRBJ2-7; abundance: NA; d_gene: NA; CDR3aa: CASSTGTYEQYF; CDR3nt: TGTGCCAGCAGCACCGGAACCTACGAGCAGTACTTC
v_gene: TRBV25-1; j_gene: TRBJ1-1; abundance: NA; d_gene: TRBD1; CDR3aa: CASSDGTAIQAFF; CDR3nt: TGTGCCAGCAGTGACGGGACAGCGATACAAGCTTTCTTT
v_gene: TRBV3-1; j_gene: TRBJ1-5; abundance: NA; d_gene: NA; CDR3aa: CASRLGNQPQHF; CDR3nt: TGTGCCAGCCGGTTGGGAAATCAGCCCCAGCATTTT
v_gene: TRBV30; j_gene: TRBJ1-1; abundance: NA; d_gene: NA; CDR3aa: CAWSVRKEAFF; CDR3nt: TGTGCCTGGAGTGTAAGAAAGGAAGCTTTCTTT
v_gene: TRBV27; j_gene: TRBJ2-1; abundance: NA; d_gene: NA; CDR3aa: CASSLSTTRNEQFF; CDR3nt: TGTGCCAGCAGTTTATCCACAACCAGAAATGAGCAGTTCTTC
v_gene: TRBV29-1; j_gene: TRBJ2-3; abundance: NA; d_gene: NA; CDR3aa: CSVEEGGSDTQYF; CDR3nt: TGCAGCGTTGAAGAGGGGGGCTCAGATACGCAGTATTTT
v_gene: TRBV30; j_gene: TRBJ2-2; abundance: NA; d_gene: NA; CDR3aa: CAWSQRWGNGGELFF; CDR3nt: TGTGCCTGGAGCCAGAGATGGGGAAATGGTGGGGAGCTGTTTTTT
v_gene: TRBV29-1; j_gene: TRBJ1-1; abundance: NA; d_gene: NA; CDR3aa: CSVRRALNTEAFF; CDR3nt: TGCAGCGTTCGGAGGGCTCTGAACACTGAAGCTTTCTTT
v_gene: TRBV2; j_gene: TRBJ2-7; abundance: NA; d_gene: TRBD1; CDR3aa: CASSGGQGTYYEQYF; CDR3nt: TGTGCCAGCAGTGGGGGACAGGGGACCTACTACGAGCAGTACTTC
v_gene: TRBV2; j_gene: TRBJ1-6; abundance: NA; d_gene: TRBD1; CDR3aa: CASSLRTGLVGSPLHF; CDR3nt: TGTGCCAGCAGTCTGAGGACAGGTCTAGTTGGGTCACCCCTCCACTTT
v_gene: TRBV20-1; j_gene: TRBJ2-7; abundance: NA; d_gene: TRBD2; CDR3aa: CSARPGRGPDAEQYF; CDR3nt: TGCAGTGCTAGACCGGGGAGGGGACCGGACGCGGAGCAGTACTTC
v_gene: TRBV12-3/TRBV12-4; j_gene: TRBJ1-5; abundance: NA; d_gene: TRBD1; CDR3aa: CASSQGGNQPQHF; CDR3nt: TGTGCCAGCAGTCAGGGGGGCAATCAGCCCCAGCATTTT
v_gene: TRBV7-9; j_gene: TRBJ2-1; abundance: NA; d_gene: TRBD2; CDR3aa: CASSPGTSGGARNEQFF; CDR3nt: TGTGCCAGCAGCCCAGGGACTAGCGGGGGGGCACGCAATGAGCAGTTCTTC
v_gene: TRBV3-1; j_gene: TRBJ1-2; abundance: NA; d_gene: NA; CDR3aa: CASSRVIGRDGYTF; CDR3nt: TGTGCCAGCAGCCGAGTAATCGGTCGGGATGGCTACACCTTC
v_gene: TRBV20-1; j_gene: TRBJ2-1; abundance: NA; d_gene: TRBD2; CDR3aa: CSAPLAGGPGEQFF; CDR3nt: TGCAGTGCTCCACTAGCGGGGGGGCCCGGTGAGCAGTTCTTC
v_gene: TRBV7-8; j_gene: TRBJ2-3; abundance: NA; d_gene: TRBD2; CDR3aa: CASSSLAGSTKLGTDTQYF; CDR3nt: TGTGCCAGCAGCTCCCTAGCGGGCTCTACCAAACTTGGCACAGATACGCAGTATTTT
v_gene: TRBV29-1; j_gene: TRBJ2-5; abundance: NA; d_gene: TRBD1; CDR3aa: CSVEGRGKETQYF; CDR3nt: TGCAGCGTTGAAGGCAGGGGGAAAGAGACCCAGTACTTC
v_gene: TRBV23-1; j_gene: TRBJ2-7; abundance: NA; d_gene: NA; CDR3aa: CASSLGQYHEQYF; CDR3nt: TGCGCCAGCAGTCTCGGGCAGTACCACGAGCAGTACTTC
v_gene: TRBV3-1; j_gene: TRBJ1-5; abundance: NA; d_gene: TRBD1; CDR3aa: CASSQGQGGNQPQHF; CDR3nt: TGTGCCAGCAGCCAGGGACAGGGCGGCAATCAGCCCCAGCATTTT
v_gene: TRBV20-1; j_gene: TRBJ1-2; abundance: NA; d_gene: TRBD1; CDR3aa: CSAQGGDGYTF; CDR3nt: TGCAGTGCCCAGGGGGGGGATGGCTACACCTTC
v_gene: TRBV30; j_gene: TRBJ1-1; abundance: NA; d_gene: TRBD1; CDR3aa: CAWRLDRVNTEAFF; CDR3nt: TGTGCCTGGAGGTTGGACAGGGTGAACACTGAAGCTTTCTTT
v_gene: TRBV20-1; j_gene: TRBJ2-1; abundance: NA; d_gene: NA; CDR3aa: CSAHPLSSYNEQFF; CDR3nt: TGCAGTGCTCACCCACTGAGCTCCTACAATGAGCAGTTCTTC
v_gene: TRBV25-1; j_gene: TRBJ1-1; abundance: NA; d_gene: NA; CDR3aa: CASSEGRGFGTEAFF; CDR3nt: TGTGCCAGCAGTGAAGGAAGGGGGTTCGGCACTGAAGCTTTCTTT
v_gene: TRBV7-8; j_gene: TRBJ1-1; abundance: NA; d_gene: NA; CDR3aa: CASSLILTVNTEAFF; CDR3nt: TGTGCCAGCAGCCTAATCCTGACAGTGAACACTGAAGCTTTCTTT
v_gene: TRBV9; j_gene: TRBJ2-5; abundance: once; d_gene: TRBD1; CDR3aa: CASSEPGQLPGTQYF; CDR3nt: TGTGCCAGCAGCGAGCCGGGACAGCTGCCGGGAACCCAGTACTTC
v_gene: TRBV12-3/TRBV12-4; j_gene: TRBJ2-5; abundance: NA; d_gene: TRBD2; CDR3aa: CASRLSGGAETQYF; CDR3nt: TGTGCCAGCCGACTAAGCGGGGGGGCAGAGACCCAGTACTTC
v_gene: TRBV6-5; j_gene: TRBJ1-2; abundance: once; d_gene: NA; CDR3aa: CASSYEGRDGYTF; CDR3nt: TGTGCCAGCAGTTACGAAGGGAGGGATGGCTACACCTTC
v_gene: TRBV30; j_gene: TRBJ1-5; abundance: NA; d_gene: NA; CDR3aa: CACHYPLANQPQHF; CDR3nt: TGTGCCTGCCACTACCCACTGGCAAATCAGCCCCAGCATTTT
v_gene: TRBV2; j_gene: TRBJ2-5; abundance: NA; d_gene: TRBD2; CDR3aa: CASKGLAGAPGAQYF; CDR3nt: TGTGCCAGCAAGGGACTAGCGGGGGCCCCCGGAGCCCAGTACTTC
v_gene: TRBV6-1; j_gene: TRBJ1-2; abundance: NA; d_gene: TRBD1; CDR3aa: CASRHLGTASYGYTF; CDR3nt: TGTGCCAGCAGACATCTAGGGACAGCCAGCTATGGCTACACCTTC
v_gene: TRBV6-5; j_gene: TRBJ2-7; abundance: NA; d_gene: NA; CDR3aa: CASSYQGGSYEQYF; CDR3nt: TGTGCCAGCAGTTATCAGGGAGGCTCCTACGAGCAGTACTTC
v_gene: TRBV7-2; j_gene: TRBJ1-6; abundance: NA; d_gene: TRBD1; CDR3aa: CASSPGTGIGSPLHF; CDR3nt: TGTGCCAGCAGCCCAGGGACAGGGATAGGTTCACCCCTCCACTTT
v_gene: TRBV12-3/TRBV12-4; j_gene: TRBJ2-1; abundance: NA; d_gene: NA; CDR3aa: CASTRTSYNEQFF; CDR3nt: TGTGCCAGCACCCGGACATCCTACAATGAGCAGTTCTTC
v_gene: TRBV29-1; j_gene: TRBJ1-1; abundance: NA; d_gene: NA; CDR3aa: CSVTLNTEAFF; CDR3nt: TGCAGCGTTACCCTGAACACTGAAGCTTTCTTT
v_gene: TRBV7-2; j_gene: TRBJ1-5; abundance: NA; d_gene: TRBD1; CDR3aa: CASSLAAAGGGQPQHF; CDR3nt: TGTGCCAGCAGCTTAGCTGCCGCAGGGGGCGGACAGCCCCAGCATTTT
v_gene: TRBV9; j_gene: TRBJ2-1; abundance: NA; d_gene: NA; CDR3aa: CASSYHLGLEQFF; CDR3nt: TGTGCCAGCAGCTACCACCTAGGCCTGGAGCAGTTCTTC
v_gene: TRBV19; j_gene: TRBJ1-2; abundance: NA; d_gene: TRBD1; CDR3aa: CASTPSDRRDGYTF; CDR3nt: TGTGCCAGTACCCCCTCGGACAGGCGGGATGGCTACACCTTC
v_gene: TRBV7-3; j_gene: TRBJ2-3; abundance: NA; d_gene: NA; CDR3aa: CASSLIGPGADTQYF; CDR3nt: TGTGCCAGCAGCTTAATTGGGCCAGGGGCAGATACGCAGTATTTT
v_gene: TRBV20-1; j_gene: TRBJ2-4; abundance: NA; d_gene: TRBD2; CDR3aa: CSAPPSIAGGWAKNIQYF; CDR3nt: TGCAGTGCTCCACCTTCGATAGCGGGGGGGTGGGCCAAAAACATTCAGTACTTC